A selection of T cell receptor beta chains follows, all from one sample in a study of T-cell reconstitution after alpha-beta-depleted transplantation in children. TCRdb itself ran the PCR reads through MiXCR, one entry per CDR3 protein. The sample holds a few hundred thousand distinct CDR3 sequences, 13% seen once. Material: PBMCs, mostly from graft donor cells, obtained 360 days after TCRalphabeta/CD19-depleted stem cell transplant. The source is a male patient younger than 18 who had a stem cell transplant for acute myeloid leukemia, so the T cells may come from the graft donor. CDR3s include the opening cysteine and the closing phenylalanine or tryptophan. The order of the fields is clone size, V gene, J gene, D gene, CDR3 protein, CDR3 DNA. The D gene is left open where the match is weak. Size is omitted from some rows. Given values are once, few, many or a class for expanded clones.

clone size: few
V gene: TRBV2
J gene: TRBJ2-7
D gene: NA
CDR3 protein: CASSEGQGGSYEQYF
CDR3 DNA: TGTGCCAGCAGTGAAGGGCAGGGCGGCTCCTACGAGCAGTACTTC

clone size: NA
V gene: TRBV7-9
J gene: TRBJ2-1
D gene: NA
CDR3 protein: CASSRPRHQRWDNEQFF
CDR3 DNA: TGTGCCAGCAGCCGTCCGCGGCATCAGCGTTGGGACAATGAGCAGTTCTTC

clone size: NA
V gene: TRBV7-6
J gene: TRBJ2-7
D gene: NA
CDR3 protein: CASSLTLAEGGYEQYF
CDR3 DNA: TGTGCCAGCAGCTTAACCCTAGCAGAGGGAGGCTACGAGCAGTACTTC

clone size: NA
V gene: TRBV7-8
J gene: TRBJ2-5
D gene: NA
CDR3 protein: CASSPRGHRAWGLETQYF
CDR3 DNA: TGTGCCAGCAGCCCTAGAGGGCATAGGGCGTGGGGGCTAGAGACCCAGTACTTC

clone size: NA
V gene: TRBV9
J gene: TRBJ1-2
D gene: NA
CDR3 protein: CASSGITSNYGYTF
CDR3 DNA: TGTGCCAGCAGCGGCATTACATCTAACTATGGCTACACCTTC

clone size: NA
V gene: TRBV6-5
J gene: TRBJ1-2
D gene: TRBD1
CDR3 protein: CASSNTGGYGYTF
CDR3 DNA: TGTGCCAGCAGTAACACAGGGGGCTATGGCTACACCTTC

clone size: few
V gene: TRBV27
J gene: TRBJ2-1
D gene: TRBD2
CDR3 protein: CASSLQGGNNEQFF
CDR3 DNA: TGTGCCAGCAGTTTACAGGGAGGGAACAATGAGCAGTTCTTC

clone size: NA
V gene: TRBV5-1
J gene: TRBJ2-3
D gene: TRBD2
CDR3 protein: CASSSPGLAGVRSTDTQYF
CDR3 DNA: TGCGCCAGCAGCTCTCCGGGACTAGCGGGAGTACGGTCTACAGATACGCAGTATTTT

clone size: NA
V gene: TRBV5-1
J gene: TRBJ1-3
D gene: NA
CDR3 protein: CASSLDLGARINTIYF
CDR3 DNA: TGCGCCAGCAGCTTGGATCTGGGGGCGCGAATAAACACCATATATTTT

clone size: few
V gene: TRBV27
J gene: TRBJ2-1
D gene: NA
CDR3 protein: CASSSFSLPYNEQFF
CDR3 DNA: TGTGCCAGCAGTTCGTTTAGTCTCCCCTACAATGAGCAGTTCTTC

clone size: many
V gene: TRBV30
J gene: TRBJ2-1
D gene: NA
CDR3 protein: CAWLREAGHGGREEQFF
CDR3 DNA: TGTGCCTGGCTCCGGGAAGCGGGACACGGGGGTCGAGAGGAGCAGTTCTTC

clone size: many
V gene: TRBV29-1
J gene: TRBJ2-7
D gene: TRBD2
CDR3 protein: CSVSSGSSYEQYF
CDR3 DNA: TGCAGCGTTTCAAGCGGGAGCTCCTACGAGCAGTACTTC

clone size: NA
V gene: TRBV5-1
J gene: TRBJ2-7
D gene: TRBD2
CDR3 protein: CASSASRLAGGYEQYF
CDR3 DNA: TGCGCCAGCAGCGCCTCGCGACTAGCGGGAGGCTACGAGCAGTACTTC

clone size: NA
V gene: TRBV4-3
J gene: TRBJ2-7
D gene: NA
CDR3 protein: CASSQVGEGRYEQYF
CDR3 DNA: TGCGCCAGCAGCCAAGTCGGAGAGGGGAGGTACGAGCAGTACTTC

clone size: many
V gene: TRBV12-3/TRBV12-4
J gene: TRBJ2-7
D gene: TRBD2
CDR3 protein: CASTPGLAGAYEQYF
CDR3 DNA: TGTGCCAGCACCCCGGGGCTAGCGGGAGCCTACGAGCAGTACTTC

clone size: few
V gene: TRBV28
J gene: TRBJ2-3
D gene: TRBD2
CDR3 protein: CASSGGLAVRDTQYF
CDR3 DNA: TGTGCCAGCAGTGGGGGACTAGCTGTACGAGATACGCAGTATTTT

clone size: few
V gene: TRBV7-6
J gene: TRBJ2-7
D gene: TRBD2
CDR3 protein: CASSLLWGGEQYF
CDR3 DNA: TGTGCCAGCAGCCTACTTTGGGGGGGAGAGCAGTACTTC

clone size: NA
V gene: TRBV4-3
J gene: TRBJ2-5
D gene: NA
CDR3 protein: CASSQERQYQETQYF
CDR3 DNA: TGCGCCAGCAGCCAAGAACGGCAGTACCAAGAGACCCAGTACTTC

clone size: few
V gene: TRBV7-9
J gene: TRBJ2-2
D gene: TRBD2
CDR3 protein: CASSSPTSGNTGELFF
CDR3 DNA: TGTGCCAGCAGCTCCCCGACTAGCGGGAACACCGGGGAGCTGTTTTTT

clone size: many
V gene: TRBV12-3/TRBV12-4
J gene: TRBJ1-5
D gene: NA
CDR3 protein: CASSGEAGNQPQHF
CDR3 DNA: TGTGCCAGCAGTGGAGAGGCAGGCAATCAGCCCCAGCATTTT

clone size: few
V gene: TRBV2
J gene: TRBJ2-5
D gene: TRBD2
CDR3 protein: CASSDELAAEKTQYF
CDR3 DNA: TGTGCCAGCAGTGATGAACTAGCGGCAGAGAAGACCCAGTACTTC

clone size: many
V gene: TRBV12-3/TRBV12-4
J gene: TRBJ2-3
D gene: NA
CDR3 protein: CASSVGTTRADTQYF
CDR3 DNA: TGTGCCAGCAGTGTCGGGACGACAAGAGCAGATACGCAGTATTTT

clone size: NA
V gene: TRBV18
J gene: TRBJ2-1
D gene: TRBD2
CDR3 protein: CASSPPSGSWDNEQFF
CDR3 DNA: TGTGCCAGCTCACCACCGAGCGGGAGCTGGGACAATGAGCAGTTCTTC

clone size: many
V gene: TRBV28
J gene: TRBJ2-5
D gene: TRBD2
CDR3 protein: CASSWSGSIETQYF
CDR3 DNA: TGTGCCAGCAGCTGGAGCGGGAGCATCGAGACCCAGTACTTC

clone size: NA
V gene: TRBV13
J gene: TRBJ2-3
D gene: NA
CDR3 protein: CASSQDPDTQYF
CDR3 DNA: TGTGCCAGCAGCCAGGACCCAGATACGCAGTATTTT